The 27 T cell receptor beta chains presented below share a single source sample, sequenced in a study of blood T cell repertoires in COVID-19. Profiling relied on immunoSEQ multiplex PCR, and the TCRdb table lists in-frame clones only, not all of them. Among under 500,000 clones listed, roughly 87% were seen once. Sample: PBMCs or T cells enriched from blood (not recorded which). The receptor source for this set is a woman younger than 30 with acute COVID-19.

The genes are TRBV4-1 and TRBJ2-5, with 12 bases fitting TRBD2. CDR3 length: 16 amino acids. Germline V gene sequence: CDR1 MGHRA, CDR2 YSYEKL. Germline trimming cut 3 bases from V and 4 bases from J; bases unmatched to any gene: 6. The CDR3 DNA is TGCGCCAGCAGCCAGATTTCTAGCGGGGGGGTAGAGACCCAGTACTTC. It encodes CASSQISSGGVETQYF.

CDR3 sequence (DNA): TGTGCCATCAGTGAGTCGGAGGCCACCGGGGAGCTGTTTTTT. It encodes CAISESEATGELFF. The chain recombines TRBV10-3 with TRBJ2-2, with D possibly TRBD2 on 5 matching bases. Trimming took off 0 bases at V and 4 bases at J, with 6 bases between the two ends. Germline V gene sequence: CDR1 ENHRY, CDR2 SYGVKD. The CDR3 consists of 14 residues.

The chain uses TRBV15 and TRBJ1-3, with D unclear. Per germline, CDR1 LNHNV and CDR2 YYDKDF (reference sequence). This CDR3 has 13 amino acids. The germline V and J ends were trimmed by 1 base and 4 bases, with 5 bases remaining between them. This chain's CDR3 is CATSRGAGNTIYF. Written as DNA, the CDR3 is TGTGCCACCAGCAGAGGGGCAGGAAACACCATATATTTT.

The chain is built from TRBV2 and TRBJ2-1; D perhaps matches TRBD2 (6 bases). CDR1 and CDR2 from the germline V gene are SNHLY and FYNNEI. This CDR3 comprises 13 residues. V lost 2 bases to trimming and J lost 7 bases, with 9 bases between them. The CDR3 DNA reads TGTGCCAGCAGTGAATTGGAGGGGAATGAGCAGTTCTTC. This gives the protein CASSELEGNEQFF.

The J gene is TRBJ2-1, the V gene TRBV28, with D possibly matching TRBD1 (6 bases). CDR1 is MDHEN, CDR2 SYDVKM, per germline. The CDR3 has 14 residues. Trimming removed 8 bases from V and 4 bases from J, with 15 bases in between. CDR3 in DNA: TGTGCCAGCTCGTGGGACAAGCTATACAATGAGCAGTTCTTC. Translation: CASSWDKLYNEQFF.

This chain joins TRBV19 and TRBJ1-5, with D possibly being TRBD1 (5 bases). CDR3 size: 14 residues. The germline CDR1 and CDR2 sequences are LNHDA and SQIVND (reference sequence). The germline V and J ends were trimmed by 4 bases and 3 bases, with 10 bases remaining between them. The CDR3 region has the DNA TGTGCCAGTAGTAAGGGGTACGACAATCAGCCCCAGCATTTT. Translation gives CASSKGYDNQPQHF.

The chain has TRBV5-1 and TRBJ1-4; 7 nucleotides agree with TRBD1. This CDR3 is built from 15 residues. V was pared by 2 bases and J by 7 bases, with 8 bases of the junction left unmatched. Germline loops: CDR1 SGHRS, CDR2 YFSETQ. In DNA form, the CDR3 reads TGCGCCAGCAGCTTTGGGACAGTTCTGGGTGAAAAACTGTTTTTT. Its translation is CASSFGTVLGEKLFF.

The J gene is TRBJ1-2, the V gene TRBV9; the D is unclear. Per the germline V gene, CDR1 is SGDLS and CDR2 is YYNGEE. This CDR3 comprises 14 residues. The V gene lost 0 bases and the J gene lost 2 bases, with 8 bases spanning the gap. The CDR3, as DNA: TGTGCCAGCAGCGTAGTCCCAGGCAACTATGGCTACACCTTC. This encodes CASSVVPGNYGYTF.

The chain recombines TRBV6-5 with TRBJ2-7, with a possible D match to TRBD1 (5 bases). Germline loops: CDR1 MNHEY, CDR2 SVGAGI. This CDR3 has 13 amino acids. Trimming took off 5 bases at V and 2 bases at J, with 10 bases between the two ends. The CDR3 bases are TGTGCCAGCAGTCCCCGGACAACCTACGAGCAGTACTTC. This translates into CASSPRTTYEQYF.

The chain carries TRBV10-1 and TRBJ2-2; tentatively, D is TRBD1 (5 bases). The germline gives CDR1 WNHNN, CDR2 SYGVQD (reference sequence). The CDR3 runs 14 residues. Trimming stripped 4 bases from V and 0 bases from J, with 6 bases between. The CDR3 loop is CASSGQTNTGELFF. The CDR3, as DNA: TGCGCCAGCAGTGGACAGACGAACACCGGGGAGCTGTTTTTT.

The gene calls are TRBV10-3 and TRBJ2-1, with TRBD2 identical over 12 bases. There are 15 residues in the CDR3. Losses at the gene ends were 6 bases for V and 4 bases for J; bases not matched to a gene: 4. CDR1 and CDR2 from the germline V gene are ENHRY and SYGVKD. The CDR3 is CAIRKTSGGYNEQFF. Here the CDR3 DNA reads TGTGCCATCAGGAAGACTAGCGGGGGATACAATGAGCAGTTCTTC.

This chain joins TRBV19 and TRBJ1-5; TRBD1 aligns across 8 bases. The CDR3 has 15 amino acids. The J segment lost 6 bases and the V segment lost 3 bases, leaving 7 bases of the junction unmatched. Germline V gene data show CDR1 as LNHDA and CDR2 as SQIVND (reference sequence). CDR3 nucleotides: TGTGCCAGTAGTATCGCCAGGGGGCCGCGTCAGCCCCAGCATTTT. This encodes CASSIARGPRQPQHF.

In this sample, this clone turned up once. The chain links TRBV30 to TRBJ2-5; 7 bases are a match to TRBD1. Germline values: CDR1 GTSNPN, CDR2 SVGIG (reference sequence). The CDR3 sequence is 13 residues long. Losses at the gene ends were 0 bases for V and 2 bases for J; bases not matched to a gene: 0. The CDR3 reads CAWSVGQQETQYF. The CDR3, as DNA: TGTGCCTGGAGTGTGGGACAGCAAGAGACCCAGTACTTC.

The chain uses TRBV12-3 or TRBV12-4 and TRBJ2-3; TRBD2 might be the D (5 bases). The CDR3 has 13 residues. V lost 3 bases and J 4 bases, leaving 8 bases between the germline ends. CDR3 nucleotide sequence: TGTGCCAGCAGTTTCGGGAACGCAGATACGCAGTATTTT. Protein: CASSFGNADTQYF.

The chain carries TRBV28 and TRBJ2-7, with 10 bases fitting TRBD2. The CDR3 contains 15 residues. J lost 1 base, V lost 8 bases, and 8 bases had no gene match. Germline V lookup: CDR1 MDHEN, CDR2 SYDVKM. The CDR3 DNA is TGTGCCAGCTCGACCCCGGGACTAGCGTCCTACGAGCAGTACTTC. It encodes CASSTPGLASYEQYF.

The chain couples TRBV27 to TRBJ1-5, with D uncertain. The V end lost 5 bases, the J end lost 5 bases, and 10 bases lay between the germline ends. This CDR3 has 13 amino acids. The V gene's germline CDR1 is MNHEY and CDR2 SMNVEV (reference sequence). The CDR3 sequence is CASSTVIDQPQHF. The CDR3 nucleotides are TGTGCCAGCAGTACCGTGATAGATCAGCCCCAGCATTTT.

The chain employs TRBV6-2 or TRBV6-3 and TRBJ2-1; 7 bases line up with TRBD2. V lost 4 bases, J lost 4 bases, and 13 bases stayed unmatched. CDR1 is MNHEY and CDR2 is SVGEGT in the germline V gene. The CDR3 has 17 amino acids. The CDR3 region has the DNA TGTGCCAGCAGTTCGCCGAAGGGGCTAGCGGCGTACAATGAGCAGTTCTTC. This gives the protein CASSSPKGLAAYNEQFF.

The rearrangement links TRBV9 to TRBJ2-1; 7 bases fit TRBD1. The CDR3 spans 14 residues. V lost 0 bases to trimming and J lost 5 bases; unmatched junction nucleotides: 2. Germline CDR1 SGDLS, CDR2 YYNGEE. The chain's CDR3 is CASSVGTGNNEQFF. The CDR3 DNA reads TGTGCCAGCAGCGTAGGGACAGGTAACAATGAGCAGTTCTTC.

This clone was counted once. The rearrangement uses TRBV5-1 and TRBJ2-1; TRBD1 matches at 9 bases. Germline V lookup: CDR1 SGHRS, CDR2 YFSETQ. Trimming removed 0 bases from V and 6 bases from J; junction bases left unmatched: 7. The CDR3 runs to 16 residues. DNA for the CDR3: TGCGCCAGCAGCTTGGCCGGAGGGACAGGGACCAATGAGCAGTTCTTC. Residues: CASSLAGGTGTNEQFF.

In regard to this clone: This sample also contains other DNA sequences that code for the same CDR3. J is TRBJ2-7 and V is TRBV7-2, with 7 bases fitting TRBD2. The V and J ends lost 1 base and 4 bases, in that order; junction bases with no gene match: 1. The CDR3 extends over 13 amino acids. The germline gives CDR1 SGHTA, CDR2 FQGNSA. This CDR3 is CASSLEAGYEQYF. In DNA, the CDR3 is TGTGCCAGCAGCTTAGAAGCGGGATACGAGCAGTACTTC. The complete variable domain, with remaining parts taken from reference TRBV7-2 and TRBJ2-7, reads GAGVSQSPSNKVTEKGKDVELRCDPISGHTALYWYRQSLGQGLEFLIYFQGNSAPDKSGLPSDRFSAERTGGSVSTLTIQRTQQEDSAVYLCASSLEAGYEQYFGPGTRLTVT.

In DNA, the CDR3 is TGTGCCATCAGTGGAGGGCCTGCAACTAATGAAAAACTGTTTTTT. This sequence encodes CAISGGPATNEKLFF. The V and J genes are TRBV10-3 and TRBJ1-4; D gene uncertain. V was cut by 4 bases and J by 0 bases, with 9 bases left in between. The CDR3 has 15 amino acids. Germline V lookup: CDR1 ENHRY, CDR2 SYGVKD.

The CDR3 protein is CATGQVSGYGYTF. The CDR3 DNA reads TGTGCCACCGGACAGGTCTCAGGGTATGGCTACACCTTC. The rearrangement uses TRBV19 and TRBJ1-2, with 7 bases aligning to TRBD1. Unmatched junction bases numbered 10, after V lost 10 bases and J lost 5 bases. This CDR3 contains 13 residues. Germline loops: CDR1 LNHDA, CDR2 SQIVND (reference sequence).

The chain is built from TRBV20-1 and TRBJ1-6; tentative D call: TRBD1 (6 bases). V shed 3 bases and J shed 6 bases, with 12 bases lying between them. Germline CDR1 is DFQATT and CDR2 is SNEGSKA (reference sequence). CDR3 length: 14 residues. CDR3 DNA sequence: TGCAGTGCTAGTAGGACAGTAACTAATTCACCCCTCCACTTT. Translation gives CSASRTVTNSPLHF.

The V gene is TRBV19, the J gene TRBJ1-1, with TRBD1 identical over 7 bases. The CDR3 sequence is 15 residues long. Trimming removed 10 bases from V and 0 bases from J; junction bases left unmatched: 11. Germline CDR1 and CDR2: LNHDA and SQIVND (reference sequence). The DNA for the CDR3 is TGTGCCACCTCCTCCACCGGGACAGTGAACACTGAAGCTTTCTTT. Translated: CATSSTGTVNTEAFF.

V usage is TRBV28 and J usage is TRBJ1-5; 9 bases are a match to TRBD1. Trimming at V came to 6 bases and at J to 0 bases, leaving 3 bases not matched to a gene. This CDR3 contains 15 residues. Germline values: CDR1 MDHEN, CDR2 SYDVKM. The CDR3, as DNA: TGTGCCAGCAGACCGGACAGGGGTAGCAATCAGCCCCAGCATTTT. It encodes CASRPDRGSNQPQHF.

The sample holds one count of this clone. The CDR3 DNA sequence: TGTGCCAGCAGCGTAGGACAGGGCAGGGAGCAGTACTTC. This translates into CASSVGQGREQYF. The chain carries TRBV9 and TRBJ2-7; 7 bases line up with TRBD1. The V gene end was trimmed by 0 bases and the J gene end by 7 bases; junction bases not matched to a gene: 4. Germline CDR1 is SGDLS and CDR2 is YYNGEE. The CDR3 sequence is 13 residues long.

The chain joins TRBV4-3 to TRBJ2-3; D perhaps matches TRBD2 (5 bases). The CDR3 extends over 17 amino acids. V lost 0 bases and J lost 0, with 13 bases in between. The V gene's germline CDR1 is LGHNA and CDR2 YSLEER. The CDR3 DNA follows: TGCGCCAGCAGCCAAGATGAGGCTAGCCTCAGCACAGATACGCAGTATTTT. Amino acids: CASSQDEASLSTDTQYF.